This T cell receptor beta chain was recorded in a study of T cells after yellow fever vaccination. Study observations and caveats: Subsequent booster samples again held most clones from primary vaccination (under 98% CD4, roughly 90% CD8).

With 3 bases removed from V and 3 bases from J, the gap between germline ends came to 9 bases. The CDR3 contains 14 residues. Germline CDR1 reads SGDLS; CDR2 reads YYNGEE. The study made its TCR cDNA through 5'RACE template switching. That step introduced a universal primer site along with UMIs. TCRdb analysed the 5' RACE reads with MiXCR anew, one entry per CDR3 protein. The sample has 400,000 to 450,000 distinct CDR3 sequences; around a sixth are singletons. As for this clonotype: The antigen is unknown.

The origin of this receptor is a man between 18 and 35 years old who received the YFV17D yellow fever vaccine. This specimen was PBMCs, taken before the yellow fever booster vaccination. The chain recombines TRBV9 with TRBJ2-2, with D uncertain. The CDR3 DNA follows: TGTGCCAGCAGCGATTCACCACACACCGGGGAGCTGTTTTTT. This translates into CASSDSPHTGELFF.